Each of the 10 T cell receptor beta chains below was sequenced from the same sample in a study of technical replicates of blood from several donors. Using immunoSEQ multiplex PCR, the repertoire was profiled, and TCRdb retains in-frame clones only, with some absent. The table lists under 100,000 clones, roughly 96% of them singletons. Material: T cells isolated from PBMCs. Every receptor here comes from a human donor in good health.

The chain is built from TRBV2 and TRBJ2-1; TRBD2 agrees at 11 bases. The CDR3 spans 16 residues. V shed 6 bases and J 2 bases; nucleotides not matched to a gene: 6. Germline V gives CDR1 SNHLY, CDR2 FYNNEI. This chain's CDR3 is CASRWGLADTYNEQFF. The CDR3 DNA reads TGTGCCAGCAGGTGGGGACTAGCGGACACCTACAATGAGCAGTTCTTC. Combining the CDR3 with reference TRBV2 and TRBJ2-1 gives the whole variable domain EPEVTQTPSHQVTQMGQEVILRCVPISNHLYFYWYRQILGQKVEFLVSFYNNEISEKSEIFDDQFSVERPDGSNFTLKIRSTKLEDSAMYFCASRWGLADTYNEQFFGPGTRLTVL.

The chain links TRBV6-5 to TRBJ2-6, with a tentative D call TRBD1 (6 bases). Looked up from germline, CDR1 is MNHEY and CDR2 is SVGAGI. Trimming shortened V by 9 bases and J by 2 bases, and 8 bases separated the two germline ends. The CDR3 runs 13 residues. This chain's CDR3 is CASGGAGANVLTF. Written as DNA, the CDR3 is TGTGCCAGTGGGGGCGCTGGGGCCAACGTCCTGACTTTC.

The CDR3 region has the DNA TGTGCCAGCAGCGTAGCCGGGGGAGGAAACACCATATATTTT. Translated, it gives CASSVAGGGNTIYF. This chain connects TRBV9 to TRBJ1-3; D perhaps matches TRBD1 (5 bases). The CDR3 has 14 residues. Trimming pared 0 bases from V and 4 bases from J, leaving 8 bases between. Germline CDR1 is SGDLS and CDR2 is YYNGEE.

V gene TRBV11-2 combines with J gene TRBJ2-2, with 7 bases identical to TRBD2. Looked up from germline, CDR1 is SGHAT and CDR2 is FQNNGV. Trimming took 4 bases from V and 7 from J; bases not matched to a gene: 15. The CDR3 spans 17 residues. As DNA, the CDR3 is TGTGCCAGCAGCTCCCTCCCCGGGGGAGGGCTTGACGGGGAGCTGTTTTTT. Translated: CASSSLPGGGLDGELFF.

The gene calls are TRBV11-3 and TRBJ2-3, with 8 bases identical to TRBD1. CDR1 is SGHNT, CDR2 YENEEA, per germline. There are 16 residues in the CDR3. Losses at the gene ends were 1 base for V and 6 bases for J; bases not matched to a gene: 9. This CDR3 is CASSLGLRTGTDTQYF. The DNA for the CDR3 is TGTGCCAGCAGCTTAGGACTACGGACAGGGACGGATACGCAGTATTTT.

The rearrangement links TRBV7-9 to TRBJ2-2; a weak D match, TRBD1 (6 bases). The CDR3 runs to 14 residues. Germline loops: CDR1 SEHNR, CDR2 FQNEAQ (reference sequence). Deletions cut 7 bases from V and 7 bases from J, with 16 bases between. The CDR3, as DNA: TGTGCCAGCACCGAGGGGGTAGGGAACGGGGAGCTGTTTTTT. It translates to CASTEGVGNGELFF.

The chain employs TRBV13 and TRBJ2-5; TRBD1 might be the D (6 bases). The germline CDR1 and CDR2 sequences are PRHDT and FYEKMQ (reference sequence). The CDR3 covers 14 residues. Trimming pared 2 bases from V and 5 bases from J, leaving 12 bases between. CDR3: CASSLRQGQETQYF. CDR3 sequence (DNA): TGTGCCAGCAGCTTAAGGCAGGGGCAGGAGACCCAGTACTTC.

This chain joins TRBV9 and TRBJ2-1; TRBD1 agrees at 7 bases. Trimming removed 3 bases from V and 2 bases from J; junction bases left unmatched: 2. CDR3 length: 14 amino acids. Germline V gene sequence: CDR1 SGDLS, CDR2 YYNGEE. CDR3 DNA: TGTGCCAGCAGCGACAGGGGAACCTACAATGAGCAGTTCTTC. Translation: CASSDRGTYNEQFF.

This chain uses TRBV9 with TRBJ2-1, with 8 bases lining up with TRBD1. Per germline, CDR1 SGDLS and CDR2 YYNGEE. After removal of 3 bases from V and 5 bases from J, the junction contained 7 bases not matched to a gene. CDR3 length: 15 residues. This CDR3 is CASSAGGQVNNEQFF. The DNA of the CDR3 is TGTGCCAGCAGCGCAGGGGGACAGGTTAACAATGAGCAGTTCTTC.

V usage is TRBV5-1 and J usage is TRBJ2-7; 11 nucleotides align to TRBD2. Germline V gives CDR1 SGHRS, CDR2 YFSETQ. The ends lost 0 bases at V and 3 bases at J; junction bases unmatched: 8. The CDR3 contains 17 residues. The CDR3 DNA is TGCGCCAGCAGCTTGGTTCTAGCGGGAGGAGGGGGCTACGAGCAGTACTTC. It yields the protein CASSLVLAGGGGYEQYF.